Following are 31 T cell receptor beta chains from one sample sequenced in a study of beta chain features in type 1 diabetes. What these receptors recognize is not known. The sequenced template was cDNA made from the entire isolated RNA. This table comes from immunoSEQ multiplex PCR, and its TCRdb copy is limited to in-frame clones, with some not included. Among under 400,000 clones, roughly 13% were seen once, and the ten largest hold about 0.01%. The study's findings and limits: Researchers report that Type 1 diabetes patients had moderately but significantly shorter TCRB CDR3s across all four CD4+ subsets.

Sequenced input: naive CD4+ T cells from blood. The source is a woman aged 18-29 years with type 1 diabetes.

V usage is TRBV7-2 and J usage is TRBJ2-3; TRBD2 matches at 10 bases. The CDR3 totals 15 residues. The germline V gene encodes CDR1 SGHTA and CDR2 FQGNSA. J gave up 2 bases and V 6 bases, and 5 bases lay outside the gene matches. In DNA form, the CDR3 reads TGTGCCAGCAGTCGACTAGCGGGCGTCACAGATACGCAGTATTTT. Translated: CASSRLAGVTDTQYF.

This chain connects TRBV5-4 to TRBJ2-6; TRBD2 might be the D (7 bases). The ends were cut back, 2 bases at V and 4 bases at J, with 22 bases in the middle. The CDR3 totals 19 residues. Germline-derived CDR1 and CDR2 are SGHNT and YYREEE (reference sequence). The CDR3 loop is CASSFVSLAGAIGANVLTF. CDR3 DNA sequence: TGTGCCAGCAGCTTTGTAAGCTTGGCGGGGGCGATCGGGGCCAACGTCCTGACTTTC.

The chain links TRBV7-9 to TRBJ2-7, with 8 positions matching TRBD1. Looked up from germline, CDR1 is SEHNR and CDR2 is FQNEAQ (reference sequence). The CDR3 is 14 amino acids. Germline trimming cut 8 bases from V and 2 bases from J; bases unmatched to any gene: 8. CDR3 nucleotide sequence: TGTGCCAGCGGATCCGGGACAGGTGCCTACGAGCAGTACTTC. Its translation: CASGSGTGAYEQYF.

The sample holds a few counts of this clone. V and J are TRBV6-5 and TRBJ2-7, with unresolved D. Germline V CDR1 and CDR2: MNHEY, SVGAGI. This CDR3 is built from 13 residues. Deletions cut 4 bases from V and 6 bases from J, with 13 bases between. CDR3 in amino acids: CASSLASPGEQYF. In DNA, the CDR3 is TGTGCCAGCAGTTTAGCCTCTCCGGGCGAGCAGTACTTC.

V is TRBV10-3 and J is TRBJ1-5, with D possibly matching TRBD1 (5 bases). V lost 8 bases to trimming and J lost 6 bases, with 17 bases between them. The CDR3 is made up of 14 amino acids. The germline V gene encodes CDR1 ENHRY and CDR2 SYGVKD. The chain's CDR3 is CAIGEVGRAQPQHF. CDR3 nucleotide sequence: TGTGCCATCGGGGAGGTTGGCAGGGCTCAGCCCCAGCATTTT.

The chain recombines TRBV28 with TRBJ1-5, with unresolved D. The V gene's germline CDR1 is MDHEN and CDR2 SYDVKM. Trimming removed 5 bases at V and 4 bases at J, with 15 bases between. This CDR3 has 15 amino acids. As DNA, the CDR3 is TGTGCCAGCAGTGTACCGCGCCCAGGAAATCAGCCCCAGCATTTT. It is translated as CASSVPRPGNQPQHF. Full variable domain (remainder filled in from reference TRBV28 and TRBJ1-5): DVKVTQSSRYLVKRTGEKVFLECVQDMDHENMFWYRQDPGLGLRLIYFSYDVKMKEKGDIPEGYSVSREKKERFSLILESASTNQTSMYLCASSVPRPGNQPQHFGDGTRLSIL.

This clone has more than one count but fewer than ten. The DNA of the CDR3 is TGTGCCAGCAGCCCCCCCCTTGGCACAGATACGCAGTATTTT. Translating gives CASSPPLGTDTQYF. V and J are TRBV11-3 and TRBJ2-3; D is unclear. CDR3 length: 14 amino acids. V lost 5 bases, J lost 1 base, and 10 bases lay in between. The germline CDR1 and CDR2 sequences are SGHNT and YENEEA. The whole variable domain, filled in from reference TRBV11-3 and TRBJ2-3, reads EAGVVQSPRYKIIEKKQPVAFWCNPISGHNTLYWYLQNLGQGPELLIRYENEEAVDDSQLPKDRFSAERLKGVDSTLKIQPAELGDSAVYLCASSPPLGTDTQYFGPGTRLTVL.

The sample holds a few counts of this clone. The DNA for the CDR3 is TGTGCCAGCAGCGTAGATGATCGGGGGACCCAGTACTTC. This translates into CASSVDDRGTQYF. The chain recombines TRBV9 with TRBJ2-5; D perhaps matches TRBD2 (5 bases). The germline gives CDR1 SGDLS, CDR2 YYNGEE. The CDR3 runs to 13 residues. The V gene lost 0 bases and the J gene lost 7 bases, with 10 bases spanning the gap.

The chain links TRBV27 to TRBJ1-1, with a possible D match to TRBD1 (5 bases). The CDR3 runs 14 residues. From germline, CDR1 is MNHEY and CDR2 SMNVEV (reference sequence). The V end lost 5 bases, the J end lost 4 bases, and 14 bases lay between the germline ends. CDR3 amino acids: CASSPLAGITEAFF. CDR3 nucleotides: TGTGCCAGCAGTCCGCTCGCAGGGATCACTGAAGCTTTCTTT.

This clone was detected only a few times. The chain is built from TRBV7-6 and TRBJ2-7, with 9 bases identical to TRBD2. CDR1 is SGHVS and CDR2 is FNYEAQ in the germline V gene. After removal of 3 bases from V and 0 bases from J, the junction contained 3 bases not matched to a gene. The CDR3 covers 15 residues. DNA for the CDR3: TGTGCCAGCAGCTTGGGTAGCGGGAGCTCCTACGAGCAGTACTTC. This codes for CASSLGSGSSYEQYF. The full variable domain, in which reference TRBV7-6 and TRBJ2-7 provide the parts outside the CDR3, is GAGVSQSPRYKVTKRGQDVALRCDPISGHVSLYWYRQALGQGPEFLTYFNYEAQQDKSGLPNDRFSAERPEGSISTLTIQRTEQRDSAMYRCASSLGSGSSYEQYFGPGTRLTVT.

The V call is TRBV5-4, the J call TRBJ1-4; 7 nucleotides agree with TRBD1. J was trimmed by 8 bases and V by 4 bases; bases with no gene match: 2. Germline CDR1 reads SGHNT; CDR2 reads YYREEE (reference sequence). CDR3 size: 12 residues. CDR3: CASSEDREKLFF. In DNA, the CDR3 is TGTGCCAGCAGCGAGGACAGGGAAAAACTGTTTTTT.

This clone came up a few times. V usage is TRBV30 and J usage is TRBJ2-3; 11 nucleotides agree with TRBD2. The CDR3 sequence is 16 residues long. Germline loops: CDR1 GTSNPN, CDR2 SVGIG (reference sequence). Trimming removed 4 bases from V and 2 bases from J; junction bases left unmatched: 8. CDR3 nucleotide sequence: TGTGCCTGGACCCGGGGGACTAGCGGTATCACAGATACGCAGTATTTT. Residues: CAWTRGTSGITDTQYF.

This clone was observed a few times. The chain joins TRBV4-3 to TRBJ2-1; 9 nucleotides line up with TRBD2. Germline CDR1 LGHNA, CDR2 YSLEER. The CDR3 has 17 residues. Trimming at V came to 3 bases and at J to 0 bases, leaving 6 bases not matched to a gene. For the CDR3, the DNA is TGCGCCAGCAGCCAGGGTAGCGGGAGAAGCTCCTACAATGAGCAGTTCTTC. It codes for CASSQGSGRSSYNEQFF.

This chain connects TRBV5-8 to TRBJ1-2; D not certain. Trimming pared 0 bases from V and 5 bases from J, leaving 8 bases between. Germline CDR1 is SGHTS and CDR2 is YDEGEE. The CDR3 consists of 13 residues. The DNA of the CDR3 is TGTGCCAGCAGCTTGGCCGGACTATATGGCTACACCTTC. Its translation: CASSLAGLYGYTF.

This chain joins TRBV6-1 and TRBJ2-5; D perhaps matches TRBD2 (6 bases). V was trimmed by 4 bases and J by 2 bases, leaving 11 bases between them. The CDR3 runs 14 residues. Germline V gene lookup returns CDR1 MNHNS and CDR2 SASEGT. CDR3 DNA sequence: TGTGCCAGCAGTGCTATAGCGGTACAAGAGACCCAGTACTTC. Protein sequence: CASSAIAVQETQYF.

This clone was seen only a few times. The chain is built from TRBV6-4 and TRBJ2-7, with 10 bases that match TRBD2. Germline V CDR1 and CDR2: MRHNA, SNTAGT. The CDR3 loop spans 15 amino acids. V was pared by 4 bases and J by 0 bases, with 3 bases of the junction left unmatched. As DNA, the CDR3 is TGTGCCAGCAGTGGTCTAGCGGGGGACTCCTACGAGCAGTACTTC. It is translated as CASSGLAGDSYEQYF.

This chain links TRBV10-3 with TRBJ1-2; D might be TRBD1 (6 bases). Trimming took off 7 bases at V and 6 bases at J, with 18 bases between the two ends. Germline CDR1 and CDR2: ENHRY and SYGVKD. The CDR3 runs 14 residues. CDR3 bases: TGTGCCATCACCTCCCTTACAGACAGGCATGGCTACACCTTC. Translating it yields CAITSLTDRHGYTF.

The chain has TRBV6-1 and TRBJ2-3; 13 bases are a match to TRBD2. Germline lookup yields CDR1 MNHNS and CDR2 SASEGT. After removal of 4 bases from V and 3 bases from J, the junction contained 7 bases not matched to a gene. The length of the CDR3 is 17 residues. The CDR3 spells CASSVHRLAGGTDTQYF. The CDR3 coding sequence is TGTGCCAGCAGTGTTCACAGACTAGCGGGGGGAACAGATACGCAGTATTTT.

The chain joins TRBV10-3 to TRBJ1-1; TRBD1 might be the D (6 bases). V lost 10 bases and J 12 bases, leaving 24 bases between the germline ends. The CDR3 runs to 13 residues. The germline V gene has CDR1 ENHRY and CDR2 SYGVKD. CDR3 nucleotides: TGTGCCACCACAGACAGGCCCGATACGGTTTCTTTCTTT. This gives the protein CATTDRPDTVSFF.

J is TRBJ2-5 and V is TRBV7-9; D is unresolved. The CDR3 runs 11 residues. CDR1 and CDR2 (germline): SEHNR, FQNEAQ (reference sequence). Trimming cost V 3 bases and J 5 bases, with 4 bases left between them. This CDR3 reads CASSFYETQYF. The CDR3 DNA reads TGTGCCAGCAGCTTTTATGAGACCCAGTACTTC.

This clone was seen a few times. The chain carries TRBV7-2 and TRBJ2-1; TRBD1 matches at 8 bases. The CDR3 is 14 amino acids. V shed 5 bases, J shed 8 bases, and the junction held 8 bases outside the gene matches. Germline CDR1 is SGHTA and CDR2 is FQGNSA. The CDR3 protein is CASSQPGQVYEQFF. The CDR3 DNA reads TGTGCCAGCAGCCAACCGGGACAGGTCTATGAGCAGTTCTTC.

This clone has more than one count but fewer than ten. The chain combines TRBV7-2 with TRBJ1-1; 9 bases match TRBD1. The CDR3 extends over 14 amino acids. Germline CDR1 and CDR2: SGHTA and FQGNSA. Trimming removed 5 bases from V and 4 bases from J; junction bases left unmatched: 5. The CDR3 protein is CASSQQGAGTEAFF. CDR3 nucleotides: TGTGCCAGCAGCCAACAGGGGGCAGGCACTGAAGCTTTCTTT. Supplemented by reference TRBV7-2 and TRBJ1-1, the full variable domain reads GAGVSQSPSNKVTEKGKDVELRCDPISGHTALYWYRQSLGQGLEFLIYFQGNSAPDKSGLPSDRFSAERTGGSVSTLTIQRTQQEDSAVYLCASSQQGAGTEAFFGQGTRLTVV.

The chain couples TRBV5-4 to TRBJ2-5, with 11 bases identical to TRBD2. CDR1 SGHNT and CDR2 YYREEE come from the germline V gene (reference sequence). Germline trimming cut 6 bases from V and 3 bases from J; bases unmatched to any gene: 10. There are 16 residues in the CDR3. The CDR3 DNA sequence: TGTGCCAGCACCCGAGGGACTAGCGGTAACGAAGAGACCCAGTACTTC. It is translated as CASTRGTSGNEETQYF.

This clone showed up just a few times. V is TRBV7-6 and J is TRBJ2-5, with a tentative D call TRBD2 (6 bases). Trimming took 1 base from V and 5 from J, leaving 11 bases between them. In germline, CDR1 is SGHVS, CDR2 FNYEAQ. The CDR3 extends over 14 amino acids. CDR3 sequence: CASSLEGSGETQYF. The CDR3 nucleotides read TGTGCCAGCAGCTTAGAAGGGAGCGGGGAGACCCAGTACTTC.

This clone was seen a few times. CDR3 residues: CASRTASGLREQYF. The DNA for the CDR3 is TGTGCCAGCAGAACGGCCTCGGGACTGAGGGAGCAGTACTTC. The chain couples TRBV6-5 to TRBJ2-7; D is possibly TRBD2 (6 bases). V was shortened by 6 bases and J by 7 bases, with 19 bases between the two germline ends. Germline V gene sequence: CDR1 MNHEY, CDR2 SVGAGI. The CDR3 totals 14 residues.

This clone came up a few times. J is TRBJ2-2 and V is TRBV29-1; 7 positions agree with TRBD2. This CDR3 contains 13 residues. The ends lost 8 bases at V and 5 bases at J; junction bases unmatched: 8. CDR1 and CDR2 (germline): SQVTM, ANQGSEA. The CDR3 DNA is TGCAGCTCCCGTGGGGGGGGTACCGGGGAGCTGTTTTTT. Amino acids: CSSRGGGTGELFF.

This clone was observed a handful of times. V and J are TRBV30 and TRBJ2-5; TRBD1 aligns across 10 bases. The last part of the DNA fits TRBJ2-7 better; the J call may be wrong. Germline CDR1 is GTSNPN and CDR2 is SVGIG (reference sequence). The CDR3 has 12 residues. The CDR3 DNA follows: TGTGCCTGGGGGACAGGGGCCTACGAGCAGTACTTC. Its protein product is CAWGTGAYEQYF.

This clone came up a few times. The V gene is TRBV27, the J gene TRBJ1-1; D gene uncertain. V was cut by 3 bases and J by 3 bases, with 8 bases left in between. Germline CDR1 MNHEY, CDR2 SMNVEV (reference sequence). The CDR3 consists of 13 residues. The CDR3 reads CASSFSPDTEAFF. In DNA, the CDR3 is TGTGCCAGCAGTTTTTCCCCTGACACTGAAGCTTTCTTT.

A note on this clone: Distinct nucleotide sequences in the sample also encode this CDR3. The CDR3 sequence: CASSPRGGNTEAFF. The CDR3 DNA sequence: TGTGCCAGCTCACCAAGAGGAGGGAACACTGAAGCTTTCTTT. The V and J genes are TRBV18 and TRBJ1-1; D gene unclear. The length of the CDR3 is 14 residues. Germline V gene lookup returns CDR1 KGHSH and CDR2 LQKENI. V lost 2 bases and J 1 base, leaving 8 bases between the germline ends.

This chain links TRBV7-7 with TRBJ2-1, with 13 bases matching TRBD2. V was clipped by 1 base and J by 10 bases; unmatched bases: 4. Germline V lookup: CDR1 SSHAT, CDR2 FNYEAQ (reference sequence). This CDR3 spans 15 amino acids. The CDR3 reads CASSLGLAGGDEQFF. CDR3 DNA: TGTGCCAGCAGCTTAGGACTAGCGGGGGGAGACGAGCAGTTCTTC.

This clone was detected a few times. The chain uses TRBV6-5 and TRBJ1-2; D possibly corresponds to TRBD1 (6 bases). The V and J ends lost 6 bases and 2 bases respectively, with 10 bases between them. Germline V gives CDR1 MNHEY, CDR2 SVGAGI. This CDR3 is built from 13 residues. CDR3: CASSLDRNYGYTF. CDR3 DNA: TGTGCCAGCAGCCTCGACAGGAACTATGGCTACACCTTC.